A selection of T cell receptor beta chains follows, all from one sample in a study of beta chain features in type 1 diabetes. Profiling relied on immunoSEQ multiplex PCR, and the TCRdb table lists in-frame clones only, not all of them. The sample records some 10,000 clones, 78% being singletons. The source material was Tregs from blood. These receptors were collected from a woman under 30 in good health. Both conserved end residues are part of each CDR3. A D gene is named only where the DNA matches it firmly. Clone size appears in some rows only: once, few, many, or a class for an expanded clone.

TRBV19,TRBJ1-1,once,TRBD1,TGTGCCAGCATGGACAGGGTAAACACTGAAGCCTTCTTT,CASMDRVNTEAFF
TRBV7-9,TRBJ1-4,few,TRBD1,TGTGCCAGCAGCGTCCGACAGGGGGCTTCTGAAAAACTGTTTTTT,CASSVRQGASEKLFF
TRBV6-5,TRBJ2-5,-,TRBD1,TGTGCCAGCAGTTCCCGACAGGGGTTCGCGCAAGGGACCCAGTACTTC,CASSSRQGFAQGTQYF
TRBV5-1,TRBJ1-2,-,-,TGCGCCAGCACTACGGATGCATCGCGGGCCTATGGCTACACCTTC,CASTTDASRAYGYTF
TRBV6-5,TRBJ2-7,-,TRBD1,TGTGCCAGCAGTTATCGCCCGACAGGGAGCTACGAGCAGTACTTC,CASSYRPTGSYEQYF
TRBV30,TRBJ2-7,once,-,TGTGCCTGGAGTGTATCGGGCCGGGACTTCCGCCTCCGGGAGCAGTACTTC,CAWSVSGRDFRLREQYF
TRBV7-9,TRBJ2-1,-,-,TGTGCCAGCAGTCGCGGTAGCTCCTACAATGAGCAGTTCTTC,CASSRGSSYNEQFF
TRBV5-6,TRBJ2-1,-,-,TGTGCCAGCAGCTTTGGGTTGGCTAGTTACAATGAGCAGTTCTTC,CASSFGLASYNEQFF
TRBV10-3,TRBJ2-1,-,-,TGTGCCATCGCGTCCGGGAGTGCTACCAATGAGCAGTTCTTC,CAIASGSATNEQFF
TRBV7-3,TRBJ2-3,-,-,TGTGCCAGCAGCCTGGGACACGGCACAGATACGCAGTATTTT,CASSLGHGTDTQYF
TRBV12-5,TRBJ1-1,-,TRBD1,TGTGCTAGTGGAAAAACCAGTACAGGGGCTAACACTGAAGCTTTCTTT,CASGKTSTGANTEAFF
TRBV30,TRBJ1-3,once,-,TGTGCCTGGAGTCGAGGCAGTTCTGGAAACACCATATATTTT,CAWSRGSSGNTIYF
TRBV6-1,TRBJ1-2,-,TRBD1,TGTGCCAGAAGGGACAGGGGCTTCTATGGCTACACCTTC,CARRDRGFYGYTF
TRBV19,TRBJ1-1,-,-,TGTGCCAGTACCTGGACAGATTCAAACACTGAAGCTTTCTTT,CASTWTDSNTEAFF
TRBV7-2,TRBJ1-4,few,TRBD1,TGTGCCAGCAGCTTAACAGGGGGCTCAACTAATGAAAAACTGTTTTTT,CASSLTGGSTNEKLFF
TRBV7-9,TRBJ1-1,-,-,TGTGCCAGCAGCCCGGACTTCGGCGCCCGGGGGACTGAAGCTTTCTTT,CASSPDFGARGTEAFF
TRBV18,TRBJ2-5,-,-,TGTGCCAGCTCACCACCCCAGCGGGAGACCCAGTACTTC,CASSPPQRETQYF